Detailed here is one T cell receptor beta chain. Method: immunoSEQ multiplex PCR; TCRdb's copy keeps in-frame clones and lacks some. The repertoire includes under 75,000 clones, around 86% of them detected once, and about 5.5% sits in the top ten. The data were obtained in a study of technical replicates of blood from several donors. Germline V lookup: CDR1 SGHNT, CDR2 YYREEE (reference sequence). V was trimmed by 0 bases and J by 5 bases, leaving 15 bases between them. CDR3 length equals 15 residues. This TCR derives from a human donor in good health. Some clones in this sample may be carry-over from other donors' samples. The V call is TRBV5-4, the J call TRBJ2-7; D uncertain. The source material was PBMCs. CDR3 nucleotide sequence: TGTGCCAGCAGCTTGGGTCGCGAAAGTGGTCACGAGCAGTACTTC. This translates into CASSLGRESGHEQYF.